This T cell receptor (beta chain) was retrieved from a study of CD8 T cells in ankylosing spondylitis. This clonotype showed up just a few times. The antigen is not known. Overall study results and limits: Both synovial fluid and blood in reactive arthritis had previously been reported to carry some motif variants.

Trimming at V came to 3 bases and at J to 5 bases, leaving 13 bases not matched to a gene. The germline V gene has CDR1 SQVTM and CDR2 ANQGSEA. The length of the CDR3 is 16 residues. TCRdb passed the 5' RACE reads through MiXCR, listing each CDR3 protein once. Found here are under 150,000 distinct CDR3 sequences, roughly 8.8% of them singletons; the top ten hold roughly 3.4%. This sequence joins TRBV29-1 and TRBJ2-3, with 8 positions matching TRBD2. The sequenced sample was blood, either unsorted or a sorted T cell fraction (not recorded which). The clonotype was recovered from a male donor with ankylosing spondylitis or in good health (not recorded which). The CDR3 loop is CSVDLLGGLGGDTQYF. The CDR3 nucleotides are TGCAGCGTTGACCTCTTGGGGGGACTAGGCGGAGATACGCAGTATTTT.